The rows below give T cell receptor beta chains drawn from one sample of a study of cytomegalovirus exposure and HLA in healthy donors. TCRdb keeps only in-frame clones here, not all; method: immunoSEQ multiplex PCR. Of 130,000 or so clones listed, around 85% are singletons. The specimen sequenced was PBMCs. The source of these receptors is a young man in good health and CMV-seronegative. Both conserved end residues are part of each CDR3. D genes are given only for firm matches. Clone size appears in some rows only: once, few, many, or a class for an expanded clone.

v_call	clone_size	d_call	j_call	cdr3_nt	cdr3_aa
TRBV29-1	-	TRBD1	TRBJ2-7	TGCAGCGTTGCCCGGGGTGCGGGCAGGGGGCTCTACGAGCAGTACTTC	CSVARGAGRGLYEQYF
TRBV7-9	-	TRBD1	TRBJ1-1	TGTGCCAGCAGCCCTTTGGCAGGGGGAACTGAAGCTTTCTTT	CASSPLAGGTEAFF
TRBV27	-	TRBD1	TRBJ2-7	TGTGCCAGCAGGGACAGGGGACGACACTACGAGCAGTACTTC	CASRDRGRHYEQYF
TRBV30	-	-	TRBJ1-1	TGTGCCTGGAGTCGATTTCAGGGATACACTGAAGCTTTCTTT	CAWSRFQGYTEAFF
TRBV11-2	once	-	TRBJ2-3	TGTGCCAGCACCCCCGGGGAGACGCAGTATTTT	CASTPGETQYF
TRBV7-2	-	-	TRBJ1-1	TGTGCCAGCAGCTTATCGGGCAGGGGCATCACTGAAGCTTTCTTT	CASSLSGRGITEAFF
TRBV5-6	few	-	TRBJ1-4	TGTGCCAGCAGCTCAGGTGGCGGGCGCCCCGAAAAACTGTTTTTT	CASSSGGGRPEKLFF
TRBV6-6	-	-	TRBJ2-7	-	CASSFLAGSYEQYF
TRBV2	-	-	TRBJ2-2	TGTGCCAGCAGTGAAAAGCTATTATCCCACACCGGGGAGCTGTTTTTT	CASSEKLLSHTGELFF
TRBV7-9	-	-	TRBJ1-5	TGTGCCAGCAGCTTAGCCGAGAATCAGCCCCAGCATTTT	CASSLAENQPQHF
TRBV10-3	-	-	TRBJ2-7	TGTGCCACAGACCGGGGCACAGGGTTGGGCTACGAGCAGTACTTC	CATDRGTGLGYEQYF
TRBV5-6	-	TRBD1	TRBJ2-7	TGTGCCAGCAGCCCGACAGGGGTGCGCGAGCAGTACTTC	CASSPTGVREQYF
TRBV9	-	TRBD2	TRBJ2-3	TGTGCCAGCAGCGCGGGACTAGCGGGGGGGCCGTGTACGCAGTATTTT	CASSAGLAGGPCTQYF
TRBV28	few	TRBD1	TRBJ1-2	TGTGCCAGCAGTTTATACACGGGACAGCCTCCAATTAACTATGGCTACACCTTC	CASSLYTGQPPINYGYTF
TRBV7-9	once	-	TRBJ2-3	TGTGCCAGCAGCTCTCCACAGGTTGGTACGCAGTATTTT	CASSSPQVGTQYF
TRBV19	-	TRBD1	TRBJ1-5	TGTGCCAGTAGTCCACGGACAGGGAGGGAACAGCCCCAGCATTTT	CASSPRTGREQPQHF
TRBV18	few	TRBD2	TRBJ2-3	TGTGCCAGCTCACCATGGACTAGCGGGGGGTTCACAGATACGCAGTATTTT	CASSPWTSGGFTDTQYF
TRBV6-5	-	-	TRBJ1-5	TGTGCCAGCAGGGGACTAGACAGAACGAATCAGCCCCAGCATTTT	CASRGLDRTNQPQHF
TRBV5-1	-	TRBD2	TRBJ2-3	TGCGCCAGCAGCTTGGGGGCTAGCGGTAGCGTCACAGATACGCAGTATTTT	CASSLGASGSVTDTQYF
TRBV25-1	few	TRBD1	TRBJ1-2	TGTGCCAGCAGTGAAGAAGGGACAGGGGGCTTAGACTATGGCTACACCTTC	CASSEEGTGGLDYGYTF